This T cell receptor beta chain comes out of a study of Ad26.COV2.S vaccination and SARS-CoV-2 variants. Specified treatment: roughly 20 received Ad26.COV2.S at low or high dose, single or two shots; 5 received placebo; per-sample allocation not given. After the first vaccine or placebo injection, samples were drawn on day 63. CDR1 and CDR2 from the germline V gene are SEHNR and FQNEAQ (reference sequence). Trimming cost V 5 bases and J 4 bases; bases outside gene matches: 11. This CDR3 is 15 amino acids long. Repertoires were generated with immunoSEQ multiplex PCR, while TCRdb's copy carries only in-frame clones and drops some. The repertoire includes about 350,000 clones, around 83% of them detected once, and roughly 3.5% sits in the top ten.

This rearrangement joins TRBV7-9 to TRBJ2-7; 7 nucleotides agree with TRBD1. The clonotype comes from a person between 18 and 65 years old who received the Ad26.COV2.S COVID-19 vaccine or a placebo. The sample consisted of peripheral blood, taken in a trial of Ad26.COV2.S vaccine versus placebo. The CDR3 is CASSPAGTVLYEQYF. In DNA form, the CDR3 reads TGTGCCAGCAGCCCCGCCGGGACAGTTTTGTACGAGCAGTACTTC.